This is a list of T cell receptor beta chains from one sample in a study of T cells in Graves' hyperthyroidism and ophthalmopathy. A single record per CDR3 protein comes from TCRdb applying MiXCR to the multiplex PCR reads. The sample has around 270,000 distinct CDR3 sequences; roughly 18% are singletons. Sequencing was carried out using blood. The receptors derive from a man in his fifties with Graves' ophthalmopathy. Each CDR3 is given without its conserved first and last residue.

V gene: TRBV19
CDR3 protein: ASSIGAGASQPQH

V gene: TRBV30
CDR3 protein: ACLVSGQPQH

V gene: TRBV28
CDR3 protein: ASRLFPSQETQY

V gene: TRBV30
CDR3 protein: AWSSGQGGNEQF

V gene: TRBV27
CDR3 protein: PSSLWGGGTDTQY

V gene: TRBV2
CDR3 protein: ASSPRSHTGELF

V gene: TRBV5-1
CDR3 protein: ASSLEQLDGEQY

V gene: TRBV5-1
CDR3 protein: ASSIDASGRGNTIY

V gene: TRBV6-5
CDR3 protein: ASSYEISYGYT

V gene: TRBV24-1
CDR3 protein: ATRGDIRGEQF

V gene: TRBV15
CDR3 protein: ATSRGAGTGGPGELF

V gene: TRBV12-3/TRBV12-4
CDR3 protein: ASSRWVSNQPQH

V gene: TRBV12-3/TRBV12-4
CDR3 protein: ASSPGSPEAF

V gene: TRBV6-2/TRBV6-3
CDR3 protein: ASSPFGTRPSNEQF

V gene: TRBV30
CDR3 protein: AWSVEIGGDTEAF

V gene: TRBV5-1
CDR3 protein: ASSLGLAGSTGELF

V gene: TRBV28
CDR3 protein: ASSFRPDEAF

V gene: TRBV28
CDR3 protein: ASSGQGQGLYEQY

V gene: TRBV12-3/TRBV12-4
CDR3 protein: ASSLYSPNEQF

V gene: TRBV7-2
CDR3 protein: ASSLYLAGGGSYNEQF

V gene: TRBV9
CDR3 protein: ASSVLPNNEQF

V gene: TRBV20-1
CDR3 protein: SAGGPTF

V gene: TRBV27
CDR3 protein: ASSLGTGFSNQPQH